This T cell receptor beta chain was retrieved from a study of cytomegalovirus exposure and HLA in healthy donors. PCR amplification relied on 60 Vbeta primers (plus 13 Jbeta primers). The protocol was immunoSEQ multiplex PCR, while the TCRdb copy is restricted to in-frame clones and leaves out a portion. The sample shows 150,000 to 200,000 clones, 70% to 90% of them seen only once. V gave up 5 bases and J gave up 5 bases, with 16 bases separating them. Germline CDR1 is SGHRS and CDR2 is YFSETQ. The CDR3 sequence is 14 residues long. The sequenced material came from PBMCs. The TCR originated in a man aged 18 to 29 in good health and CMV-seropositive. The chain has TRBV5-1 and TRBJ2-5; D ambiguous. The CDR3 region is CASRASWRDETQYF. CDR3 coding DNA: TGCGCCAGCAGAGCATCTTGGAGAGATGAGACCCAGTACTTC.